The source of this TCR beta chain is a study of radiation and T cells in renal cell carcinoma. A word on this clone: Its antigen remains unknown.

As to treatment: treatment-naive control, cytoreductive nephrectomy. Clear cell pathology was present in this patient's renal cell carcinoma. Study observations and caveats: Dominant CDR3 motifs were more common in irradiated tumors than controls. Compared with controls, irradiated tumors showed greater TCR clonality.

Assay: immunoSEQ multiplex PCR; the TCRdb copy retains only in-frame clones and omits some. Of 20,000 to 25,000 clones in the sample, 58% were seen once. The input for sequencing was tumor tissue, taken from a patient whose treatment was nephrectomy without radiotherapy. The receptor was isolated from a man aged 35 to 55 with renal cell carcinoma.

Written as DNA, the CDR3 is TGCGCCAGCAGCCAAGCCTCGGGACAGGGGCCTGGCGAGCAGTACTTC. Its translation is CASSQASGQGPGEQYF. The chain is built from TRBV4-1 and TRBJ2-7; the match to TRBD1 covers 10 bases. J lost 6 bases, V lost 1 base, and 9 bases had no gene match. CDR1 and CDR2 (germline): MGHRA, YSYEKL. The CDR3 is 16 amino acids.